This T cell receptor (beta chain) was identified during a study of blood T cell repertoires in COVID-19. This clone was counted a single time. Some clones are missing from TCRdb's copy, which holds only in-frame ones; the method was immunoSEQ multiplex PCR. The sample lists approximately 94,000 clones, approximately 86% seen once, with 5% in the top ten. Sequencing was done on a sample of peripheral blood. The sequence was obtained from a human donor in a cohort sampled during active COVID-19.

The CDR3 protein is CASSIRAQGRGNIQYF. The DNA of the CDR3 is TGTGCCAGTAGTATACGTGCCCAGGGGAGGGGAAACATTCAGTACTTC. The V gene is TRBV19, the J gene TRBJ2-4; D is perhaps TRBD2 (7 bases). Trimming left V 2 bases short and J 6 bases short, with 17 bases between. This CDR3 is built from 16 residues. From germline, CDR1 is LNHDA and CDR2 SQIVND (reference sequence).